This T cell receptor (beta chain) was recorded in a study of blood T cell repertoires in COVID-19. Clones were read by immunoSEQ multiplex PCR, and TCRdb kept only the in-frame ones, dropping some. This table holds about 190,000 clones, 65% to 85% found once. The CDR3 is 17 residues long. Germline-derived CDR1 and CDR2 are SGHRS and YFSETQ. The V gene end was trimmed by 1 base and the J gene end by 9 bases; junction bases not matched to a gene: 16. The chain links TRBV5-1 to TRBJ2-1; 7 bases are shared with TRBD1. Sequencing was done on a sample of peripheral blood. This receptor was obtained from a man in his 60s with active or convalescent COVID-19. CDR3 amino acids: CASSLSRRGRGSGEQFF. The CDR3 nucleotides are TGCGCCAGCAGCTTGAGCCGCCGGGGCAGGGGGTCCGGTGAGCAGTTCTTC.